This T cell receptor beta chain was sequenced during a study of T-cell memory formation after mild COVID-19. Whole-study context: Largely, TCR clusters stayed within a single donor.

5'RACE with constant-segment primers yielded barcoded, UMI-tagged TCR alpha and TCR beta cDNA libraries. In TCRdb, the 5' RACE reads were re-called with MiXCR into one record per CDR3 protein. This repertoire shows around 450,000 distinct CDR3 sequences, 20% to 30% found once; its top ten account for 7% to 9.5%. Sequencing was carried out using PBMCs or a T cell subset sorted from them (not recorded which). The source of this sequence is an adult woman who had mild COVID-19 (a few samples of this study predate the infection). Cell type and time point are not known.

The CDR3 protein is CASSDSAQQFF. CDR3 in DNA: TGTGCCAGCAGCGATAGCGCTCAGCAGTTCTTC. The chain joins TRBV3-1 to TRBJ2-1; tentatively, D is TRBD2 (5 bases). Trimming removed 5 bases at V and 11 bases at J, with 10 bases between. CDR3 length: 11 amino acids. The germline V gene encodes CDR1 LGHDT and CDR2 YNNKEL (reference sequence).